Below, 20 T cell receptor beta chains from the same sample are listed, as sequenced in a study of T cell responses to AZD1222 COVID-19 vaccine. The assay was immunoSEQ multiplex PCR, and TCRdb's table has in-frame clones only and misses some. The data hold over 65,000 clones, with 89% observed a single time. Sequencing used peripheral blood, obtained 28 days after the second AZD1222 dose. The receptor set was obtained from an adult who received the AZD1222 COVID-19 vaccine.

This chain connects TRBV28 to TRBJ1-5; D is ambiguous. With 2 bases removed from V and 1 base from J, the gap between germline ends came to 3 bases. This CDR3 region has 13 residues. CDR1 MDHEN and CDR2 SYDVKM come from the germline V gene. Written as DNA, the CDR3 is TGTGCCAGCAGTTTAACAAGCAATCAGCCCCAGCATTTT. Translating gives CASSLTSNQPQHF.

The gene calls are TRBV7-2 and TRBJ2-5, with 8 bases lining up with TRBD2. The CDR3 has 16 amino acids. Germline CDR1 and CDR2: SGHTA and FQGNSA. Trimming cost V 5 bases and J 5 bases; bases outside gene matches: 13. The DNA for the CDR3 is TGTGCCAGCAGCCTAGGACTAGCCCTCGTTGGGGAGACCCAGTACTTC. Its translation is CASSLGLALVGETQYF.

The chain employs TRBV19 and TRBJ1-5, with D perhaps matching TRBD1 (6 bases). In germline, CDR1 is LNHDA, CDR2 SQIVND (reference sequence). The CDR3 covers 15 residues. V lost 4 bases, J lost 6 bases, and 16 bases lay in between. The DNA of the CDR3 is TGTGCCAGTAGTACGGAAACAGGGAGAGGTCAGCCCCAGCATTTT. This encodes CASSTETGRGQPQHF. Together with reference TRBV19 and TRBJ1-5, the CDR3 gives the full variable domain: DGGITQSPKYLFRKEGQNVTLSCEQNLNHDAMYWYRQDPGQGLRLIYYSQIVNDFQKGDIAEGYSVSREKKESFPLTVTSAQKNPTAFYLCASSTETGRGQPQHFGDGTRLSIL.

The chain joins TRBV9 to TRBJ1-2; unclear D gene. Germline CDR1 reads SGDLS; CDR2 reads YYNGEE. Trimming cost V 3 bases and J 4 bases, with 1 base left between them. The CDR3 totals 10 residues. CDR3 in amino acids: CASSGYGYTF. The DNA for the CDR3 is TGTGCCAGCAGCGGCTATGGCTACACCTTC. Using reference TRBV9 and TRBJ1-2 for the parts outside the CDR3, the full variable domain is DSGVTQTPKHLITATGQRVTLRCSPRSGDLSVYWYQQSLDQGLQFLIQYYNGEERAKGNILERFSAQQFPDLHSELNLSSLELGDSALYFCASSGYGYTFGSGTRLTVV.

CDR3 DNA: TGTGCCAGCAGTGAGGGACTAGCGGGGGGGATCAATGAGCAGTTCTTC. It codes for CASSEGLAGGINEQFF. The chain joins TRBV6-1 to TRBJ2-1; TRBD2 matches 16 bases. The CDR3 covers 16 residues. Germline V gene lookup returns CDR1 MNHNS and CDR2 SASEGT. The J segment lost 6 bases and the V segment lost 3 bases, leaving 2 bases of the junction unmatched.

The chain has TRBV6-2 or TRBV6-3 and TRBJ2-7, with D perhaps TRBD1 or TRBD2 (5 bases each). CDR3 size: 15 residues. Germline assignment: CDR1 MNHEY and CDR2 SVGEGT. The ends were cut back, 1 base at V and 3 bases at J, with 13 bases in the middle. The DNA for the CDR3 is TGTGCCAGCAGTTACTTGGGGGACGGAATCTACGAGCAGTACGTC. The encoded protein is CASSYLGDGIYEQYV.

The chain carries TRBV7-2 and TRBJ1-6; D possibly corresponds to TRBD1 (5 bases). Germline V gene lookup returns CDR1 SGHTA and CDR2 FQGNSA. V dropped 3 bases and J dropped 7 bases, with 7 bases sitting between them. CDR3 length: 13 amino acids. The CDR3 loop is CASSFPGNSPLHF. The CDR3, as DNA: TGTGCCAGCAGCTTTCCAGGGAATTCACCCCTCCACTTT.

V usage is TRBV18 and J usage is TRBJ2-3, with 7 positions matching TRBD2. The V gene's germline CDR1 is KGHSH and CDR2 LQKENI. This CDR3 spans 16 amino acids. V lost 1 base, J lost 0 bases, and 4 bases stayed unmatched. The CDR3: CASSPLTGLSTDTQYF. CDR3 nucleotide sequence: TGTGCCAGCTCACCACTCACGGGACTAAGCACAGATACGCAGTATTTT.

The chain combines TRBV9 with TRBJ2-4; possible D gene TRBD2, 6 bases. Germline CDR1 SGDLS, CDR2 YYNGEE. Trimming removed 4 bases at V and 0 bases at J, with 14 bases between. There are 16 residues in the CDR3. CDR3 sequence reads: CASSLTTGLAKNIQYF. The CDR3 DNA is TGTGCCAGCAGCCTGACGACGGGACTAGCCAAAAACATTCAGTACTTC.

The CDR3 sequence: CASSQGGNTEAFF. DNA for the CDR3: TGTGCCAGCAGTCAGGGGGGGAACACTGAAGCTTTCTTT. The chain links TRBV25-1 to TRBJ1-1; TRBD1 matches 7 bases. CDR3 length: 13 amino acids. With V trimmed by 5 bases and J by 1 base, 1 base remained unmatched. CDR1 is MGHDK and CDR2 is SYGVNS in the germline V gene.

V usage is TRBV6-5 and J usage is TRBJ1-3; D not resolved. V was shortened by 2 bases and J by 0 bases, with 11 bases between the two germline ends. The CDR3 is 16 amino acids. Germline CDR1 reads MNHEY; CDR2 reads SVGAGI. The CDR3 reads CASSYTSGYSGNTIYF. CDR3 in DNA: TGTGCCAGCAGTTACACATCAGGCTACTCTGGAAACACCATATATTTT.

A note on this clone: At the DNA level, this CDR3 is encoded by other sequences in the same sample as well. This chain uses TRBV28 with TRBJ2-7, with no clear D. The CDR3 runs 11 residues. Germline values: CDR1 MDHEN, CDR2 SYDVKM. V was cut by 6 bases and J by 1 base, with 4 bases left in between. This CDR3 is CASSGSYEQYF. In DNA form, the CDR3 reads TGTGCCAGCAGCGGATCCTACGAGCAGTACTTC.

This clone was counted a few times. This chain joins TRBV10-1 and TRBJ2-7; 8 bases agree with TRBD1. The CDR3 contains 14 residues. The V and J ends lost 4 bases and 5 bases, in that order; junction bases with no gene match: 7. The germline V gene encodes CDR1 WNHNN and CDR2 SYGVQD (reference sequence). The CDR3 bases are TGCGCCAGCAGTGCCGTGGACAGGGAACACGAGCAGTACGTC. Encoded protein: CASSAVDREHEQYV.

The rearrangement uses TRBV4-3 and TRBJ1-4; unclear D gene. Germline loops: CDR1 LGHNA, CDR2 YSLEER. This CDR3 has 15 amino acids. Trimming removed 1 base from V and 0 bases from J, with 6 bases in between. CDR3 nucleotide sequence: TGCGCCAGCAGCCAAGGAATTGCAACTAATGAAAAACTGTTTTTT. This sequence encodes CASSQGIATNEKLFF.

This clone was observed a handful of times. This rearrangement joins TRBV6-1 to TRBJ2-7; 7 bases align to TRBD1. CDR3 size: 14 residues. Trimming cost V 1 base and J 0 bases; bases outside gene matches: 0. Germline CDR1 and CDR2: MNHNS and SASEGT. The CDR3 DNA reads TGTGCCAGCAGTGAAGGGGACAGCTCCTACGAGCAGTACTTC. Residues: CASSEGDSSYEQYF.

This clone has a single count. At one end the junction does not follow the germline gene, possibly because of a read error. J is TRBJ1-6 and V is TRBV6-5; 7 bases agree with TRBD1. This CDR3 is 11 amino acids long. Germline values: CDR1 MNHEY, CDR2 SVGAGI. As DNA, the CDR3 is TGTGCCAGCAGTTCCGGACAGGCGGTCTACTTT. Protein: CASSSGQAVYF.

The V call is TRBV12-3 or TRBV12-4, the J call TRBJ2-1; D is possibly TRBD2 (5 bases). The V and J ends lost 3 bases and 10 bases respectively, with 7 bases between them. The CDR3 has 11 residues. CDR3 amino acids: CASSLDWEQFF. The CDR3 coding sequence is TGTGCCAGCAGTTTGGACTGGGAGCAGTTCTTC.

V gene TRBV6-5 combines with J gene TRBJ2-7; D remains ambiguous. Germline V gene lookup returns CDR1 MNHEY and CDR2 SVGAGI. The V gene lost 2 bases and the J gene lost 3 bases, with 17 bases spanning the gap. The CDR3 is made up of 16 amino acids. This CDR3 is CASSYNTVLRGYEQYV. The CDR3 nucleotides read TGTGCCAGCAGTTACAACACAGTCCTTAGAGGCTACGAGCAGTACGTC.

The V gene is TRBV19, the J gene TRBJ1-5; the match to TRBD1 covers 7 bases. The germline V gene has CDR1 LNHDA and CDR2 SQIVND (reference sequence). This CDR3 has 15 amino acids. V gave up 5 bases and J gave up 2 bases; unmatched junction bases: 6. The DNA for the CDR3 is TGTGCCAGTAGTGCAGACAGGGTGGGCAATCAGCCCCAGCATTTT. Translated, it gives CASSADRVGNQPQHF.

The J gene is TRBJ2-3, the V gene TRBV9; 7 bases are shared with TRBD2. Germline CDR1 SGDLS, CDR2 YYNGEE. Trimming removed 1 base from V and 4 bases from J; junction bases left unmatched: 3. This CDR3 is 14 amino acids long. CDR3: CASSVYGGSDTQYF. In DNA form, the CDR3 reads TGTGCCAGCAGCGTATACGGGGGGTCAGATACGCAGTATTTT.